This T cell receptor (beta chain) is drawn from a study of blood T cells in healthy people across ages. Study-level results: Underestimates were what the diversity estimates from one million T cells were considered to be. Long-lived and aged donors differed, with more naive CD4+ cells and higher diversity in the long-lived.

A remark on this clonotype: Its antigen remains unknown.

A second PCR of roughly 7 to 11 cycles used a sample-barcoded 5' primer and a J-beta primer mix. From each sample, at least 2.5 million paired-end reads containing CDR3 were obtained. A single record per CDR3 protein comes from TCRdb applying MiXCR to the 5' RACE reads. The sample yields more than 650,000 distinct CDR3 sequences, about a fifth seen once. With 0 bases removed from V and 2 bases from J, the gap between germline ends came to 13 bases. The CDR3 is 16 residues long. Germline-derived CDR1 and CDR2 are LGHNA and YSLEER. The specimen was blood. V gene TRBV4-3 combines with J gene TRBJ1-1; D gene ambiguous. The TCR sequence derives from a man between 65 and 85 years old in good health. CDR3 amino acids: CASSQDQLGPNTEAFF. For the CDR3, the DNA is TGCGCCAGCAGCCAAGATCAGCTCGGACCTAACACTGAAGCTTTCTTT.